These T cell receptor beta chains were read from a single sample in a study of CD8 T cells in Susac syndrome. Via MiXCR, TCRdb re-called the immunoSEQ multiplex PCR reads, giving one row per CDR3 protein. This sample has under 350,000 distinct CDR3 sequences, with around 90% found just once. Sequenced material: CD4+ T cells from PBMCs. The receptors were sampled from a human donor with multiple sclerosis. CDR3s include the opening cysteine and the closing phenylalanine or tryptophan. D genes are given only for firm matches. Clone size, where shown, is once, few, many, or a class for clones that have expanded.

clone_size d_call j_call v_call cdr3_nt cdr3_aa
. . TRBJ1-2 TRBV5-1 TGCGCCAGCAGCTTGGACACGAACTATGGCTACACCTTC CASSLDTNYGYTF
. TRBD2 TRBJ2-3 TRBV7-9 TGTGCCAGCAGGGGACTAGCGAGTCTCACAGATACGCAGTATTTT CASRGLASLTDTQYF
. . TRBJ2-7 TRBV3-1 TGTGCCACCCAGGAGGGGGCGCGGAGGGAGCAGTACTTC CATQEGARREQYF
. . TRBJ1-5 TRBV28 TGTGCCACCACCCTACCGGGTGATCAGCCCCAGCATTTT CATTLPGDQPQHF
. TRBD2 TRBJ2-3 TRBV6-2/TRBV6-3 TGTGCCAGCAGTTCCAGGCAGCGGGGGCTCCGCACAGATACGCAGTATTTT CASSSRQRGLRTDTQYF
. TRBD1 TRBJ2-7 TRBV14 TGTGCCAGCAGCCCATGGGACAGGGGCCCCCACGAGCAGTACTTC CASSPWDRGPHEQYF
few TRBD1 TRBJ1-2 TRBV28 TGTGCCAGCAGTTTACCGGGGACAGGTTATGGCTACACCTTC CASSLPGTGYGYTF
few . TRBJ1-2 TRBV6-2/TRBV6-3 TGTGCCACCAGGGATTCTAACTATGGCTACACCTTC CATRDSNYGYTF
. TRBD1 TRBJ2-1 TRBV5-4 TGTGCCAGCAGCCCCACGACAGGGGGCGGGTACAATGAGCAGTTCTTC CASSPTTGGGYNEQFF
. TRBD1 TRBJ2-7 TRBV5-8 TGTGCCAGCAGGCGGACAGGGGGCGAGCAGTACTTC CASRRTGGEQYF
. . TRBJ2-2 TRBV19 TGTGCCAGTAATCCAACCGGGACCCCCAGCACCGGGGAGCTGTTTTTT CASNPTGTPSTGELFF
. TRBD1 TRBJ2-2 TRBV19 TGTGCCAGTAGGCCCTCAGGGACAGGGGACACCGGGGAGCTGTTTTTT CASRPSGTGDTGELFF
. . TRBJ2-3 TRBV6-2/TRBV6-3 TGTGCCAGCAGACCCGAGGGGCTCACAGATACGCAGTATTTT CASRPEGLTDTQYF
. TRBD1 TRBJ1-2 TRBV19 TGTGCCAGTAGGGGCCGGGACAGTCTTAACTATGGCTACACCTTC CASRGRDSLNYGYTF
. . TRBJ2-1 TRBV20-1 TGCAGTGCTAGCCGAGGTATAGCTGCGTACAATGAGCAGTTCTTC CSASRGIAAYNEQFF
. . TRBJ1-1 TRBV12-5 TGTGCTAGTGGTTTGGACCTGGGGCCCGGAGAAGCTTTCTTT CASGLDLGPGEAFF
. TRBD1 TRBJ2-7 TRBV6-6 TGTGCCAGCAGTTCAGGAGCCGGGACAGGGAACTACGAGCAGTACTTC CASSSGAGTGNYEQYF
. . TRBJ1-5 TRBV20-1 TGCAGTGCTAGAGATGGTCGTACAGGGTTCGGTCAGCCCCAGCATTTT CSARDGRTGFGQPQHF
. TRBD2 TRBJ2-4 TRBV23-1 TGCGCCAGCAGTCAATCCCGGGAGGCCCGGGGGGTATACATTCAGTACTTC CASSQSREARGVYIQYF
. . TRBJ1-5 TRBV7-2 TGTGCCAGCAGCATTTCAGGGGTTTGGGGCAATCAGCCCCAGCATTTT CASSISGVWGNQPQHF
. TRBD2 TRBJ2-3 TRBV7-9 TGTGCCAGCAGCTTTCTAGCGGGAGTAGGCGCAGATACGCAGTATTTT CASSFLAGVGADTQYF
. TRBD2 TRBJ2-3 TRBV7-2 TGTGCCAGCAGCTTTCGCGGGAGGTTCAGAGGGGCAGATACGCAGTATTTT CASSFRGRFRGADTQYF
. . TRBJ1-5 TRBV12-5 TGTGCTAGTGGTTCACTAAGTCAGCCCCAGCATTTT CASGSLSQPQHF
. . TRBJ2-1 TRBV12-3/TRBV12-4 TGTGCCACATGGGCTAACGGACTACTGGGAAATGAGCAGTTCTTC CATWANGLLGNEQFF
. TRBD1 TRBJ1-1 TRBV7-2 TGTGCCAGCAGCTTGGACAGGCACACTGAAGCTTTCTTT CASSLDRHTEAFF
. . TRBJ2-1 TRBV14 TGTGCCAGCAGCCAAGTATCTATTTGGACCTTAACCTACAATGAGCAGTTCTTC CASSQVSIWTLTYNEQFF
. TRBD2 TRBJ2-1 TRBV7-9 TGTGCCAGCAGCCCCTTTGGGCGGGAGTTAGGTTTCTTC CASSPFGRELGFF
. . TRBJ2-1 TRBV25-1 TGTGCCAGCAGCGAAAACAATGAGCAGTTCTTC CASSENNEQFF
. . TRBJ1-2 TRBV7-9 TGTGCCAGCAGCTTAGGAGGGGCCCGGGTTAACTATGGCTACACCTTC CASSLGGARVNYGYTF
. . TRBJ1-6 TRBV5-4 TGTGCCAGCAGCTTGGACAATAATTCACCCCTCCACTTT CASSLDNNSPLHF
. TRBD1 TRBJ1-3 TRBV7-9 TGTGCCAGTGGACAGGGCAACTCTGGAAACACCATATATTTT CASGQGNSGNTIYF
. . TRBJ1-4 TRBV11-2 TGTGCCAGCAGCTCAAGCAGGATGGGGGAGGGGGAAAAACTGTTTTTT CASSSSRMGEGEKLFF